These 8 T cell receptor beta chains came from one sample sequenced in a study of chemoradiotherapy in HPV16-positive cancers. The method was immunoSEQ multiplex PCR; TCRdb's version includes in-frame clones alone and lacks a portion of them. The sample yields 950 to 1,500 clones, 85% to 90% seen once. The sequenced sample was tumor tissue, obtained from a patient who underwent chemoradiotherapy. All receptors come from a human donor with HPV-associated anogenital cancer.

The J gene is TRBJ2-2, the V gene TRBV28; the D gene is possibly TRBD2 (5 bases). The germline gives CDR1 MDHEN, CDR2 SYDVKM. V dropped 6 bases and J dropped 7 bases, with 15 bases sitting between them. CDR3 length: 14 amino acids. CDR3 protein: CASSPGNRNGELFF. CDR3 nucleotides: TGTGCCAGCAGCCCCGGGAATAGGAACGGGGAGCTGTTTTTT.

The CDR3, as DNA: TGTGCCAGCAGCACAGGGACCAATCAGCCCCAGCATTTT. This gives the protein CASSTGTNQPQHF. The V and J genes are TRBV5-6 and TRBJ1-5; possible D gene TRBD1, 6 bases. The CDR3 runs 13 residues. Germline V CDR1 and CDR2: SGHDT, YYEEEE. V gave up 4 bases and J gave up 3 bases, with 8 bases separating them. Looking up the rest from reference TRBV5-6 and TRBJ1-5 gives the full variable domain: DAGVTQSPTHLIKTRGQQVTLRCSPKSGHDTVSWYQQALGQGPQFIFQYYEEEERQRGNFPDRFSGHQFPNYSSELNVNALLLGDSALYLCASSTGTNQPQHFGDGTRLSIL.

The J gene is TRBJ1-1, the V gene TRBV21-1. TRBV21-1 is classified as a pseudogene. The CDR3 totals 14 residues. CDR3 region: CASSKWWGEGEAFF. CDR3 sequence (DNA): TGTGCCAGCAGCAAATGGTGGGGGGAAGGTGAAGCTTTCTTT.

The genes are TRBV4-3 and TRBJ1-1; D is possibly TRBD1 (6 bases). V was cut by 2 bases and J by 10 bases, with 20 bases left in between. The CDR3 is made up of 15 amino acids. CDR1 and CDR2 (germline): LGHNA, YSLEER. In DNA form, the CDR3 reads TGCGCCAGCAGCCAACAAAACACGCTGGGGGCTGGAGCTTTCTTT. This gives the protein CASSQQNTLGAGAFF.

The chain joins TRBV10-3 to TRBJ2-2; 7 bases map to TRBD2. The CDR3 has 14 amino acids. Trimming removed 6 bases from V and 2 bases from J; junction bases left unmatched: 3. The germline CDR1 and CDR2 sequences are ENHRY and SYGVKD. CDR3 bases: TGTGCCATCAGGGGGGGGAGTAACACCGGGGAGCTGTTTTTT. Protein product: CAIRGGSNTGELFF.

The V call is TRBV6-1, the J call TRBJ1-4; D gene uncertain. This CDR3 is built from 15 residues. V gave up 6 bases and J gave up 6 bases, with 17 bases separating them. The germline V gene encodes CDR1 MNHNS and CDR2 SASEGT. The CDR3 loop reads CASRDLEAWDEKLFF. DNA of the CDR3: TGTGCCAGCAGGGACCTAGAGGCTTGGGATGAAAAACTGTTTTTT.

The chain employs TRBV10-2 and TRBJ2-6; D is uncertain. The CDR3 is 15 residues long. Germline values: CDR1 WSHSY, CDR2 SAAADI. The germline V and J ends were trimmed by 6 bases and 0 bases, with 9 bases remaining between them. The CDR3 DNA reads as TGCGCCAGCAGCCGGATAATCTCTGGGGCCAACGTCCTGACTTTC. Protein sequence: CASSRIISGANVLTF.

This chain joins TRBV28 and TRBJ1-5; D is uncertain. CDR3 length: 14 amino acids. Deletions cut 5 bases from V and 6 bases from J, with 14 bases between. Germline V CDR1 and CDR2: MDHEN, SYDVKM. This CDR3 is CASSPGVFIQPQHF. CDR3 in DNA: TGTGCCAGCAGTCCTGGCGTCTTTATTCAGCCCCAGCATTTT.